The 14 T cell receptor beta chains below all came from one sample that was sequenced in a study of radiotherapy plus CTLA-4 blockade in lung cancer. Sequencing was performed with immunoSEQ multiplex PCR; in TCRdb, only in-frame clones are kept and a portion is missing. This sample yields tens of thousands of clones, of which about nine tenths are seen a single time; over 35% belongs to the top ten. The sample in question was peripheral blood, obtained from a patient treated with radiotherapy plus ipilimumab. The receptors stem from a human donor with non-small cell lung cancer that progressed on radiotherapy plus ipilimumab.

J is TRBJ1-5 and V is TRBV4-1; no reliable D call. Trimming took off 0 bases at V and 5 bases at J, with 8 bases between the two ends. The CDR3 is made up of 14 amino acids. Germline CDR1 is MGHRA and CDR2 is YSYEKL. For the CDR3, the DNA is TGCGCCAGCAGCCAAGATGAAACCCATCAGCCCCAGCATTTT. It yields the protein CASSQDETHQPQHF.

This chain's CDR3 is CAGTTDSTDTQYF. The CDR3 nucleotides read TGTGCCGGGACCACGGACAGCACAGATACGCAGTATTTT. This chain uses TRBV30 with TRBJ2-3; tentatively, D is TRBD1 or TRBD2 (5 bases each). The V gene's germline CDR1 is GTSNPN and CDR2 SVGIG (reference sequence). The V gene lost 8 bases and the J gene lost 0 bases, with 12 bases spanning the gap. This CDR3 has 13 residues.

The chain has TRBV4-1 and TRBJ2-1; TRBD2 matches at 7 bases. The CDR3 sequence is 15 residues long. Looked up from germline, CDR1 is MGHRA and CDR2 is YSYEKL. The V segment lost 3 bases and the J segment 1 base; nucleotides outside the gene matches: 3. The CDR3 protein is CASSQLAVSYNEQFF. Here the CDR3 DNA reads TGCGCCAGCAGCCAGCTAGCGGTATCCTACAATGAGCAGTTCTTC.

This chain joins TRBV5-1 and TRBJ2-3; TRBD1 matches 7 bases. CDR3 size: 14 residues. Germline V gene data show CDR1 as SGHRS and CDR2 as YFSETQ. V gave up 1 base and J gave up 2 bases; unmatched junction bases: 1. CDR3 loop: CASSLQGDTDTQYF. CDR3 coding DNA: TGCGCCAGCAGCTTGCAGGGGGACACAGATACGCAGTATTTT.

V gene TRBV27 combines with J gene TRBJ2-2; TRBD1 aligns across 8 bases. CDR1 and CDR2 from the germline V gene are MNHEY and SMNVEV (reference sequence). The CDR3 is made up of 13 amino acids. The V segment lost 7 bases and the J segment 8 bases; nucleotides outside the gene matches: 6. The chain's CDR3 is CASTRQGRGELFF. DNA for the CDR3: TGTGCCAGCACCCGACAGGGGAGGGGGGAGCTGTTTTTT.

J is TRBJ2-7 and V is TRBV28; D could derive from TRBD1 or TRBD2 (6 bases each). This CDR3 contains 15 residues. Germline V CDR1 and CDR2: MDHEN, SYDVKM. V was pared by 6 bases and J by 1 base, with 16 bases between. CDR3 loop: CASRGAGTPSYEQYF. The CDR3 region has the DNA TGTGCCAGCAGGGGGGCCGGGACTCCGTCCTACGAGCAGTACTTC. Based on the CDR3 plus reference TRBV28 and TRBJ2-7, the full variable domain is DVKVTQSSRYLVKRTGEKVFLECVQDMDHENMFWYRQDPGLGLRLIYFSYDVKMKEKGDIPEGYSVSREKKERFSLILESASTNQTSMYLCASRGAGTPSYEQYFGPGTRLTVT.

The J gene is TRBJ2-7, the V gene TRBV27, with 7 bases lining up with TRBD1. Germline loops: CDR1 MNHEY, CDR2 SMNVEV (reference sequence). This CDR3 comprises 13 residues. J gave up 3 bases and V 6 bases, and 5 bases lay outside the gene matches. Here the CDR3 DNA reads TGTGCCAGCAGCCCCGACAGGGTCTACGAGCAGTACTTC. It yields the protein CASSPDRVYEQYF.

This clone has a single count. This chain joins TRBV7-3 and TRBJ2-2; TRBD1 is a possible D gene (6 bases). Germline lookup yields CDR1 SGHTA and CDR2 FQGTGA. This CDR3 contains 14 residues. The V and J ends lost 2 bases and 7 bases respectively, with 11 bases between them. The chain's CDR3 is CASSLQQGVGELFF. The CDR3 region has the DNA TGTGCCAGCAGCTTACAACAGGGAGTCGGGGAGCTGTTTTTT.

This rearrangement joins TRBV5-4 to TRBJ1-2, with 7 bases fitting TRBD1. This CDR3 spans 16 amino acids. V shed 2 bases and J 5 bases; nucleotides not matched to a gene: 12. Germline values: CDR1 SGHNT, CDR2 YYREEE (reference sequence). The DNA of the CDR3 is TGTGCCAGCAGCTTCCAGTGGAAACAGGGGCCTTATGGCTACACCTTC. Translating gives CASSFQWKQGPYGYTF. Drawing the rest from reference TRBV5-4 and TRBJ1-2, the complete variable domain is ETGVTQSPTHLIKTRGQQVTLRCSSQSGHNTVSWYQQALGQGPQFIFQYYREEENGRGNFPPRFSGLQFPNYSSELNVNALELDDSALYLCASSFQWKQGPYGYTFGSGTRLTVV.

This rearrangement joins TRBV5-6 to TRBJ2-5; D gene unclear. Trimming cost V 5 bases and J 3 bases, with 23 bases left between them. CDR1 and CDR2 from the germline V gene are SGHDT and YYEEEE. The CDR3 consists of 17 residues. The CDR3 DNA follows: TGTGCCAGCAGTTTACGCACAACATCAGAAGGGAAAGAGACCCAGTACTTC. Translation: CASSLRTTSEGKETQYF.

The V call is TRBV5-1, the J call TRBJ2-5; TRBD2 matches 13 bases. Germline V CDR1 and CDR2: SGHRS, YFSETQ. V shed 3 bases, J shed 4 bases, and the junction held 3 bases outside the gene matches. This CDR3 is built from 15 residues. CDR3 protein: CASSWGLAGRETQYF. In DNA, the CDR3 is TGCGCCAGCAGCTGGGGACTAGCGGGACGAGAGACCCAGTACTTC.

The chain combines TRBV6-1 with TRBJ1-2; unclear D gene. The CDR3 length is 13 residues. Germline assignment: CDR1 MNHNS and CDR2 SASEGT. V dropped 6 bases and J dropped 4 bases, with 12 bases sitting between them. The CDR3 DNA is TGTGCCAGCAGCGTTACGGGGTTCTATGGCTACACCTTC. Its protein product is CASSVTGFYGYTF.

The chain combines TRBV5-5 with TRBJ2-7; no firm D call. Germline CDR1 and CDR2: SGHKS and YYEKEE (reference sequence). CDR3 length: 15 residues. Trimming pared 0 bases from V and 0 bases from J, leaving 10 bases between. The CDR3 DNA reads TGTGCCAGCAGCTTGGCCAGATCAGACTCCTACGAGCAGTACGTC. This gives the protein CASSLARSDSYEQYV.

This clone was recorded only once. The chain recombines TRBV7-8 with TRBJ2-5, with TRBD2 matching 12 bases. Germline V CDR1 and CDR2: SGHVS, FQNEAQ. V gave up 3 bases and J gave up 5 bases; unmatched junction bases: 7. The CDR3 runs to 16 residues. CDR3 nucleotide sequence: TGTGCCAGCAGCTTCTCTAGCGGGAGGGTTGGGGAGACCCAGTACTTC. Translated: CASSFSSGRVGETQYF.